The 4 T cell receptor beta chains reported below all come from one sample, sequenced in a study of blood T cell repertoires in COVID-19. TCRdb keeps only in-frame clones here, not all; method: immunoSEQ multiplex PCR. The table records 150,000 to 200,000 clones, approximately 80% of them present only once. Input material: peripheral blood. These receptors came from a woman aged 45-65 years with active or convalescent COVID-19.

The rearrangement links TRBV7-9 to TRBJ2-3; TRBD2 agrees at 8 bases. Germline CDR1 is SEHNR and CDR2 is FQNEAQ (reference sequence). The CDR3 has 16 residues. J was trimmed by 3 bases and V by 3 bases; bases with no gene match: 8. The CDR3 nucleotides are TGTGCCAGCAGCTTGTATGGGACTAGTTCGACAGATACGCAGTATTTT. The encoded protein is CASSLYGTSSTDTQYF.

This clone was seen a few times. The chain carries TRBV5-6 and TRBJ1-2; D is ambiguous. V was cut by 4 bases and J by 6 bases, with 16 bases left in between. Germline CDR1 is SGHDT and CDR2 is YYEEEE. CDR3 size: 14 residues. CDR3 residues: CASSNERPVDGYTF. The CDR3 DNA reads TGTGCCAGCAGCAACGAGCGGCCAGTGGATGGCTACACCTTC.

The DNA for the CDR3 is TGTGCCAGTAGTAGCAGACATTACCAAGAGACCCAGTACTTC. This gives the protein CASSSRHYQETQYF. J is TRBJ2-5 and V is TRBV19; no reliable D call. Germline CDR1 LNHDA, CDR2 SQIVND (reference sequence). V shed 4 bases and J shed 0 bases, with 9 bases lying between them. The CDR3 is made up of 14 amino acids.

This chain links TRBV28 with TRBJ1-1; D perhaps matches TRBD1 (6 bases). From germline, CDR1 is MDHEN and CDR2 SYDVKM. The germline V and J ends were trimmed by 4 bases and 1 base, with 25 bases remaining between them. The CDR3 extends over 19 amino acids. In DNA form, the CDR3 reads TGTGCCAGCAGTTCCCAGAGAGGTTTGTTTACAGGGCAGAACACTGAAGCTTTCTTT. The encoded protein is CASSSQRGLFTGQNTEAFF. The whole variable domain, remainder taken from reference TRBV28 and TRBJ1-1, is DVKVTQSSRYLVKRTGEKVFLECVQDMDHENMFWYRQDPGLGLRLIYFSYDVKMKEKGDIPEGYSVSREKKERFSLILESASTNQTSMYLCASSSQRGLFTGQNTEAFFGQGTRLTVV.